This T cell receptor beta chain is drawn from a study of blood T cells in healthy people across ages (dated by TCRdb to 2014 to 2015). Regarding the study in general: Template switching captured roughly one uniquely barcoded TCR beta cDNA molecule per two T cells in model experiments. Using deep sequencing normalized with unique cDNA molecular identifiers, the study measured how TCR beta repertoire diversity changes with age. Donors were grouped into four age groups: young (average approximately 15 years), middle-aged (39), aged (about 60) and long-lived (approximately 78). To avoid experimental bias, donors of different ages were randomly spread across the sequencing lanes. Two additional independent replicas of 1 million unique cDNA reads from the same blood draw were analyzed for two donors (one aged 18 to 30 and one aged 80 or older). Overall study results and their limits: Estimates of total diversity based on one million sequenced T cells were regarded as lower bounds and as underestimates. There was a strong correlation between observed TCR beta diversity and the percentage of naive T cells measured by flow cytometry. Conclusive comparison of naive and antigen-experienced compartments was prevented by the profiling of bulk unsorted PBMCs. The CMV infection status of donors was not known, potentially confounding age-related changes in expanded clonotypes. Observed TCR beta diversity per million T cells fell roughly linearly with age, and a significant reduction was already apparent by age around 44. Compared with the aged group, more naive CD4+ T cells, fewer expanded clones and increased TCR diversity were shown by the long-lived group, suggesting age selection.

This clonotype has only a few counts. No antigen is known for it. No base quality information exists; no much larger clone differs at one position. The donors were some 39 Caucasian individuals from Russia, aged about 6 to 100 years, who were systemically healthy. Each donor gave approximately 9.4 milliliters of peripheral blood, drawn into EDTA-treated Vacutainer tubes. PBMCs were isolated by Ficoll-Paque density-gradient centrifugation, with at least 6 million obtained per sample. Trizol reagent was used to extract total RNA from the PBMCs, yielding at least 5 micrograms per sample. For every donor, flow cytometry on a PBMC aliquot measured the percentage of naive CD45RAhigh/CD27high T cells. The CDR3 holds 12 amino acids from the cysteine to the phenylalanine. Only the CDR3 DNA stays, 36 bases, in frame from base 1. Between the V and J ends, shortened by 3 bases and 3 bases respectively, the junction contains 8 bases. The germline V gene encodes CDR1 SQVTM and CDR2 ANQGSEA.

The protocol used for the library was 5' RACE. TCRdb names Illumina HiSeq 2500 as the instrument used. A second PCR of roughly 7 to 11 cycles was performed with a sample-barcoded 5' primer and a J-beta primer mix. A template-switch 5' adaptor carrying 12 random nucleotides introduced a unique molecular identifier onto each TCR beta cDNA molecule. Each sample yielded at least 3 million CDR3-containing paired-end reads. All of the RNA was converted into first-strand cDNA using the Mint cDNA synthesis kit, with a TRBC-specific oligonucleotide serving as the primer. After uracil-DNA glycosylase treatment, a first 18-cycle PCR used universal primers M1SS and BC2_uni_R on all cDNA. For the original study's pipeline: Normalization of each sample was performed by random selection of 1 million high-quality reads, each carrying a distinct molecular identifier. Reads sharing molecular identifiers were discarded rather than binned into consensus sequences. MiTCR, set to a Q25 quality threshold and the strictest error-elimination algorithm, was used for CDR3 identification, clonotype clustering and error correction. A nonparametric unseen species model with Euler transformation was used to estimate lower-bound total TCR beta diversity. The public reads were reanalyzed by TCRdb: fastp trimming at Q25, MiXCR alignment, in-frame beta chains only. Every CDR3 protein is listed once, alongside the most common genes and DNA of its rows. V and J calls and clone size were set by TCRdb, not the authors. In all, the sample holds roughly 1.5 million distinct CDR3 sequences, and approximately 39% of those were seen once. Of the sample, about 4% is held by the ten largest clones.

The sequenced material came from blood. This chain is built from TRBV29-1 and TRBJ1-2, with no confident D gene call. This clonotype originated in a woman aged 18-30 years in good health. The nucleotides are TGCAGCGTTGATGACGGCTACTATGGCTACACCTTC. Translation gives CSVDDGYYGYTF.